Detailed here is one T cell receptor (beta chain). This specimen belongs to a study of control samples from healthy donors and cancer patients. Repertoires were generated with immunoSEQ multiplex PCR, while TCRdb's copy carries only in-frame clones and drops some. The table lists 64,000 or so clones, roughly 90% of them singletons, with 1.5% to 2% in the top ten. The sequencing input was PBMCs. The receptor's source is a middle-aged man with colorectal cancer.

The CDR3, as DNA: TGTGCCAGCAGCTTCTACACGGAGCAGTTCTTC. Amino acids: CASSFYTEQFF. The chain couples TRBV5-5 to TRBJ2-1; D call uncertain. Germline CDR1 SGHKS, CDR2 YYEKEE (reference sequence). The V end lost 2 bases, the J end lost 10 bases, and 7 bases lay between the germline ends. This CDR3 is 11 amino acids long.